This record covers a single T cell receptor (beta chain). The source of the sample is a study of T-cell memory formation after mild COVID-19. The J segment lost 5 bases and the V segment lost 1 base, leaving 8 bases of the junction unmatched. The CDR3 runs 16 residues. Germline CDR1 MGHRA, CDR2 YSYEKL. TCRdb processed the 5' RACE reads anew with MiXCR; each CDR3 protein has one entry. This sample carries around 310,000 distinct CDR3 sequences, approximately 22% of them seen once, and the ten largest clones take about 21%. The chain employs TRBV4-1 and TRBJ2-5, with 9 bases matching TRBD1. Material: PBMCs or a T cell subset sorted from them (not recorded which). The sequence was obtained from a man aged 18 to 35 who had mild COVID-19 (a few samples of this study predate the infection). Cell type and time point are not known. Written as DNA, the CDR3 is TGCGCCAGCAGCCAAGGCGACAGGGGGTTTCAGGAGACCCAGTACTTC. It codes for CASSQGDRGFQETQYF.